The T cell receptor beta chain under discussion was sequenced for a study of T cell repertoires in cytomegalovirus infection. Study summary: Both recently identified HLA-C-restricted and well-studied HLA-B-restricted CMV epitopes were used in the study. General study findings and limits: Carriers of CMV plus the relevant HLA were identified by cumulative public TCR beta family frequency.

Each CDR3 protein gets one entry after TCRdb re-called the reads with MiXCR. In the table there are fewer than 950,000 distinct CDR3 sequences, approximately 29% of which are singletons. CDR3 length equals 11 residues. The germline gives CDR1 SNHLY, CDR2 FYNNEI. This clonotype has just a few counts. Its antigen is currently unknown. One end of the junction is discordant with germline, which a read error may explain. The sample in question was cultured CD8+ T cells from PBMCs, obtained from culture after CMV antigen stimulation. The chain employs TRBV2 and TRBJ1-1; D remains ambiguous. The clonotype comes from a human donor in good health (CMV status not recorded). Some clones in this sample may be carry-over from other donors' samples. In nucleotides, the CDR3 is TGTGCCAGCAGCCCCGGAGGGTTTTCCGACTTT. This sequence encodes CASSPGGFSDF.